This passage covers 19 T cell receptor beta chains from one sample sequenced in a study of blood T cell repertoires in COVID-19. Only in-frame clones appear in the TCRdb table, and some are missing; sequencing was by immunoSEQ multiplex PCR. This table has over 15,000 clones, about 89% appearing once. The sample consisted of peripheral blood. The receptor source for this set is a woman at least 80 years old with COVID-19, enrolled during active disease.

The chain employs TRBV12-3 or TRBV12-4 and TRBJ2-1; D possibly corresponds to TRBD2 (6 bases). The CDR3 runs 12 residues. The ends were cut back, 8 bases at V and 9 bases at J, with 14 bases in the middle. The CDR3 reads CASSPGESEQFF. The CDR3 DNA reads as TGTGCCAGCTCTCCGGGGGAGAGTGAGCAGTTCTTC.

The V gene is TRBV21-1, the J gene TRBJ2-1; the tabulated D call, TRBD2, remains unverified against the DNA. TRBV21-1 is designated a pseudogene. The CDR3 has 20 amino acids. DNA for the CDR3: TGTGCCAGCAGCAAAAGTCCCCAAGTCTCGGTAGCGGAAGGATACAATGAGCAGTTCTTC. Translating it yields CASSKSPQVSVAEGYNEQFF.

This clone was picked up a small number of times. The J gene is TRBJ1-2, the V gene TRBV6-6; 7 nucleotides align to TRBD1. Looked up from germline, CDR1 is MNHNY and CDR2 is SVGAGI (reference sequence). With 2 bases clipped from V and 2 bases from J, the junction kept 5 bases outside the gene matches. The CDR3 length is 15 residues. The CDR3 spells CASSYPGQVNYGYTF. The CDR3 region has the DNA TGTGCCAGCAGTTACCCCGGACAGGTCAACTATGGCTACACCTTC.

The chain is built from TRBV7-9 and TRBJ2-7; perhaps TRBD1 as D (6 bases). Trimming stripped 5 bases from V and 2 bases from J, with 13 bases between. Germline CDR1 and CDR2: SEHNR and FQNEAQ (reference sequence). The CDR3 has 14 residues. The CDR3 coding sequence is TGTGCCAGCAGCCCGCCTACAGGGCCCTACGAGCAGTACTTC. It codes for CASSPPTGPYEQYF. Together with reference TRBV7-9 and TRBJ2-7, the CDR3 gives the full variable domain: DTGVSQNPRHKITKRGQNVTFRCDPISEHNRLYWYRQTLGQGPEFLTYFQNEAQLEKSRLLSDRFSAERPKGSFSTLEIQRTEQGDSAMYLCASSPPTGPYEQYFGPGTRLTVT.

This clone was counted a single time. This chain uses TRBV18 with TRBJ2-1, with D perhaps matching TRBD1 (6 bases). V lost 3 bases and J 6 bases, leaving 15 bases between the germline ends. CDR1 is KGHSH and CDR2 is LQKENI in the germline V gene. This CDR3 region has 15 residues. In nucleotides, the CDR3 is TGTGCCAGCTCACCGGACAGCTCTGGGGGCAATGAGCAGTTCTTC. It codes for CASSPDSSGGNEQFF.

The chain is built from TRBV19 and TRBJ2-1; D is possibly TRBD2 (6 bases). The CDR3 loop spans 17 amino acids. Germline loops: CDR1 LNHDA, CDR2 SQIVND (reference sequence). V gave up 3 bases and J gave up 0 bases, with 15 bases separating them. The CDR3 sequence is CASSMGGFIYSYNEQFF. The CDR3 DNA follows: TGTGCCAGTAGTATGGGGGGTTTTATTTACTCCTACAATGAGCAGTTCTTC.

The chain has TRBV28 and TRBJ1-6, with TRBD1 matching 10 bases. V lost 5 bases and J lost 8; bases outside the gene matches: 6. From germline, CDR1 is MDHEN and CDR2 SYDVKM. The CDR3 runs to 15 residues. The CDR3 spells CASSPRQGAYSPLHF. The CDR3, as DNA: TGTGCCAGCAGTCCCAGACAGGGGGCTTATTCACCCCTCCACTTT.

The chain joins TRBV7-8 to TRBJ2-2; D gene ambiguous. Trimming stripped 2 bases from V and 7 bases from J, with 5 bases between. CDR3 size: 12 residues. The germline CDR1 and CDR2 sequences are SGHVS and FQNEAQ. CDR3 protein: CASSLNLGELFF. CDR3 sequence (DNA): TGTGCCAGCAGCTTAAATCTCGGGGAGCTGTTTTTT.

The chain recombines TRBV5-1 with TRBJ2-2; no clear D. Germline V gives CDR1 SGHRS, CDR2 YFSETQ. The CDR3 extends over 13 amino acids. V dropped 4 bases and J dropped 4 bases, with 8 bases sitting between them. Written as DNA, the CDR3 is TGCGCCAGCAGCCTCGAGAGCACCGGGGAGCTGTTTTTT. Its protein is CASSLESTGELFF.

CDR3 nucleotide sequence: TGTGCCAGCAGTGTCTTAGCGGGAGGCTCCTACAATGAGCAGTTCTTC. This encodes CASSVLAGGSYNEQFF. V is TRBV25-1 and J is TRBJ2-1; 10 bases agree with TRBD2. The germline CDR1 and CDR2 sequences are MGHDK and SYGVNS. The J segment lost 0 bases and the V segment lost 4 bases, leaving 3 bases of the junction unmatched. There are 16 residues in the CDR3.

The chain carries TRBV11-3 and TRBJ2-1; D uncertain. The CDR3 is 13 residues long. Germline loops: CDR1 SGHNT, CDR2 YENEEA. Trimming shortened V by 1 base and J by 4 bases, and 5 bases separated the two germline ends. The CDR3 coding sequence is TGTGCCAGCAGCTTAGCACAATACAATGAGCAGTTCTTC. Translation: CASSLAQYNEQFF.

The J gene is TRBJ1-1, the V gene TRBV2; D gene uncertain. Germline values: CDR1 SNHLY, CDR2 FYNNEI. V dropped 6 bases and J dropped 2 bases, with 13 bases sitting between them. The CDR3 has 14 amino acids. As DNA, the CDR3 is TGTGCCAGCAGAAAACATCCCTTAAACACTGAAGCTTTCTTT. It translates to CASRKHPLNTEAFF.

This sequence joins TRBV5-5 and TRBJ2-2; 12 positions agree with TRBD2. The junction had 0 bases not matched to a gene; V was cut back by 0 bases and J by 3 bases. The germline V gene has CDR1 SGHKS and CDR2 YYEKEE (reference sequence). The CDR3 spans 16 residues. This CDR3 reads CASSLGLAGDTGELFF. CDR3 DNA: TGTGCCAGCAGCTTGGGACTAGCGGGAGACACCGGGGAGCTGTTTTTT.

The chain's CDR3 is CASSDSQAGRKLFF. Written as DNA, the CDR3 is TGTGCCAGCAGTGACAGTCAGGCCGGTCGGAAACTGTTTTTT. The chain carries TRBV2 and TRBJ1-4; D is undetermined. Trimming shortened V by 3 bases and J by 11 bases, and 16 bases separated the two germline ends. The germline CDR1 and CDR2 sequences are SNHLY and FYNNEI. This CDR3 is built from 14 residues.

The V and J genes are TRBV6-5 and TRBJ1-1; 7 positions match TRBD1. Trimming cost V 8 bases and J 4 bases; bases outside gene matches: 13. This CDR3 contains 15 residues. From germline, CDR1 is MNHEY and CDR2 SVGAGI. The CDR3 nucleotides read TGTGCCAGCTTTTCAGGGGGGCTTGGCAGCACTGAAGCTTTCTTT. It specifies CASFSGGLGSTEAFF.

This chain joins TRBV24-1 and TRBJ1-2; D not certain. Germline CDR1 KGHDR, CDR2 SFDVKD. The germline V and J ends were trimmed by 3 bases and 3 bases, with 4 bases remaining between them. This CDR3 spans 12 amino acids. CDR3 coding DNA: TGTGCCACCAGTGATGGAGACTATGGCTACACCTTC. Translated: CATSDGDYGYTF.

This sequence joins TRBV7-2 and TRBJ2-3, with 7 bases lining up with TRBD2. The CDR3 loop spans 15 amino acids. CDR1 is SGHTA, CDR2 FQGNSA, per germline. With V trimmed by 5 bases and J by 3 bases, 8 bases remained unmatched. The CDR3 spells CASSLGPGGTDTQYF. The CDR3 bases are TGTGCCAGCAGCCTCGGGCCCGGGGGGACAGATACGCAGTATTTT. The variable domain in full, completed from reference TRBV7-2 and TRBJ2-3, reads GAGVSQSPSNKVTEKGKDVELRCDPISGHTALYWYRQSLGQGLEFLIYFQGNSAPDKSGLPSDRFSAERTGGSVSTLTIQRTQQEDSAVYLCASSLGPGGTDTQYFGPGTRLTVL.

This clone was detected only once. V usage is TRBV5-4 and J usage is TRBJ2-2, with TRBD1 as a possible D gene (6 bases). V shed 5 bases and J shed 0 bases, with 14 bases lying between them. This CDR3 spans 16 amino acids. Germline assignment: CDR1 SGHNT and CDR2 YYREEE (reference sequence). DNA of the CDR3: TGTGCCAGCAGTAGAACGGGACACTCGAACACCGGGGAGCTGTTTTTT. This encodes CASSRTGHSNTGELFF.

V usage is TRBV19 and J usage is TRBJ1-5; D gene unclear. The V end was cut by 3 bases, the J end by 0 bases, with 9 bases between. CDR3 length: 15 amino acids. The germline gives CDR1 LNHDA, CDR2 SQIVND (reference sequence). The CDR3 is CASSIGEYSNQPQHF. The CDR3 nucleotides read TGTGCCAGTAGTATCGGGGAATATAGCAATCAGCCCCAGCATTTT.